These 12 T cell receptor beta chains were all obtained from the same sample, sequenced in a study of PD-1 blockade in classical Hodgkin lymphoma. There was relapse after autologous stem cell transplantation in every patient, and there was variation in brentuximab vedotin exposure. Sequencing used immunoSEQ multiplex PCR; TCRdb keeps in-frame clones, though not all of them. The sample has approximately 25,000 clones, 81% seen once; the top ten hold less than 20%. The sample was peripheral blood mononuclear cells (PBMCs), taken before the second cycle of nivolumab. These TCRs come from a human donor with classical Hodgkin lymphoma.

This clone ranks as medium-sized. In DNA, the CDR3 is TGTGCCAGCAGCTTAGGGGGGGGCGGGAGCTCCTACAATGAGCAGTTCTTC. Encoded protein: CASSLGGGGSSYNEQFF. V is TRBV7-6 and J is TRBJ2-1, with D tentatively TRBD2 (7 bases). V lost 1 base, J lost 0 bases, and 13 bases lay in between. CDR1 and CDR2 from the germline V gene are SGHVS and FNYEAQ. The CDR3 contains 17 residues.

The chain employs TRBV19 and TRBJ1-5; D ambiguous. CDR3 size: 14 residues. Germline V CDR1 and CDR2: LNHDA, SQIVND (reference sequence). Between the trimmed V and J ends, which lost 5 bases and 3 bases, there was a span of 11 bases. The DNA of the CDR3 is TGTGCCAGTAGTTATCGAGATCCCAATCAGCCCCAGCATTTT. This codes for CASSYRDPNQPQHF. Using reference TRBV19 and TRBJ1-5 for the parts outside the CDR3, the full variable domain is DGGITQSPKYLFRKEGQNVTLSCEQNLNHDAMYWYRQDPGQGLRLIYYSQIVNDFQKGDIAEGYSVSREKKESFPLTVTSAQKNPTAFYLCASSYRDPNQPQHFGDGTRLSIL.

The chain carries TRBV7-2 and TRBJ2-1; 10 bases match TRBD2. Germline values: CDR1 SGHTA, CDR2 FQGNSA. The trim removed 3 bases at V and 6 bases at J, leaving 5 bases unmatched. CDR3 length: 15 residues. The DNA of the CDR3 is TGTGCCAGCAGCTTGGTAGCGGGAGGAGCCAATGAGCAGTTCTTC. Protein: CASSLVAGGANEQFF.

This rearrangement joins TRBV19 to TRBJ2-7; D remains ambiguous. V was pared by 1 base and J by 2 bases, with 3 bases between. The CDR3 runs 12 residues. Germline CDR1 and CDR2: LNHDA and SQIVND (reference sequence). Here the CDR3 reads CASSIVPYEQYF. The CDR3 DNA is TGTGCCAGTAGTATAGTCCCCTACGAGCAGTACTTC.

The rearrangement joins TRBV2 to TRBJ2-7; tentative D call: TRBD1 (6 bases). From germline, CDR1 is SNHLY and CDR2 FYNNEI. Trimming stripped 3 bases from V and 3 bases from J, with 6 bases between. The CDR3 contains 12 residues. The CDR3 sequence is CASSETGYEQYF. The CDR3 DNA follows: TGTGCCAGCAGTGAGACAGGCTACGAGCAGTACTTC. The variable domain in full, with the rest retrieved from reference TRBV2 and TRBJ2-7, is EPEVTQTPSHQVTQMGQEVILRCVPISNHLYFYWYRQILGQKVEFLVSFYNNEISEKSEIFDDQFSVERPDGSNFTLKIRSTKLEDSAMYFCASSETGYEQYFGPGTRLTVT.

This clone has only a few counts. The chain uses TRBV30 and TRBJ1-1; D gene uncertain. CDR1 and CDR2 (germline): GTSNPN, SVGIG (reference sequence). The CDR3 has 15 residues. V gave up 2 bases and J gave up 2 bases, with 15 bases separating them. This CDR3 is CAWSPPVIGNTEAFF. Here the CDR3 DNA reads TGTGCCTGGAGTCCCCCGGTTATCGGAAACACTGAAGCTTTCTTT.

The sample holds one count of this clone. The CDR3 region is CASSIKGAMRNEKLFF. CDR3 bases: TGTGCCAGCAGTATCAAGGGAGCGATGAGAAATGAAAAACTGTTTTTT. The chain couples TRBV6-6 to TRBJ1-4; D not certain. Trimming pared 5 bases from V and 5 bases from J, leaving 18 bases between. The CDR3 totals 16 residues. Germline CDR1 reads MNHNY; CDR2 reads SVGAGI (reference sequence).

CDR3: CASSLGQGADTQYF. CDR3 nucleotides: TGCGCCAGCAGCTTGGGCCAGGGGGCAGATACGCAGTATTTT. V and J are TRBV5-1 and TRBJ2-3, with 7 nucleotides matching TRBD1. This CDR3 contains 14 residues. With 0 bases clipped from V and 4 bases from J, the junction kept 2 bases outside the gene matches. CDR1 SGHRS and CDR2 YFSETQ come from the germline V gene.

The chain is built from TRBV18 and TRBJ1-2; TRBD1 aligns across 7 bases. This CDR3 is 17 amino acids long. Germline-derived CDR1 and CDR2 are KGHSH and LQKENI. V was pared by 3 bases and J by 3 bases, with 13 bases of the junction left unmatched. This chain's CDR3 is CASSPLEARQGHYGYTF. The CDR3 DNA sequence: TGTGCCAGCTCACCTTTGGAAGCAAGACAGGGCCACTATGGCTACACCTTC.

V is TRBV2 and J is TRBJ2-3, with 7 nucleotides matching TRBD1. This CDR3 contains 15 residues. Germline values: CDR1 SNHLY, CDR2 FYNNEI. V dropped 3 bases and J dropped 3; count of bases not matched to a gene: 6. CDR3 in amino acids: CASSDRQGETDTQYF. CDR3 coding DNA: TGTGCCAGCAGTGACCGGCAGGGGGAAACAGATACGCAGTATTTT.

The chain couples TRBV7-9 to TRBJ2-7; a weak D match, TRBD1 (6 bases). Deletions cut 5 bases from V and 2 bases from J, with 19 bases between. The length of the CDR3 is 16 residues. Germline V gene data show CDR1 as SEHNR and CDR2 as FQNEAQ (reference sequence). The DNA of the CDR3 is TGTGCCAGCAGCCGAAGGACAGCCGGTATCCCCTACGAGCAGTACTTC. This translates into CASSRRTAGIPYEQYF.

V is TRBV19 and J is TRBJ1-3; no reliable D call. Germline V gene sequence: CDR1 LNHDA, CDR2 SQIVND (reference sequence). Trimming shortened V by 4 bases and J by 2 bases, and 9 bases separated the two germline ends. The CDR3 length is 14 residues. CDR3 protein: CASSRDLAGNTIYF. CDR3 DNA: TGTGCCAGTAGTAGGGATTTGGCTGGAAACACCATATATTTT.